Each of the 5 T cell receptor beta chains below was sequenced from the same sample in a study of T cell responses to AZD1222 COVID-19 vaccine. Method: immunoSEQ multiplex PCR; TCRdb's copy keeps in-frame clones and lacks some. Of about 190,000 clones listed, about nine tenths are singletons. Sequenced here: peripheral blood, sampled on day 0 of MenACWY control vaccination. The receptors shown here come from an adult in good health.

This clone was detected a few times. This chain connects TRBV29-1 to TRBJ1-2, with 8 nucleotides matching TRBD1. CDR1 SQVTM and CDR2 ANQGSEA come from the germline V gene. The CDR3 loop spans 13 amino acids. After removal of 4 bases from V and 5 bases from J, the junction contained 6 bases not matched to a gene. The CDR3 loop is CSVGGQASYGYTF. The CDR3 DNA sequence: TGCAGCGTTGGGGGACAGGCGTCTTATGGCTACACCTTC.

The chain employs TRBV20-1 and TRBJ1-1; the D is unclear. The CDR3 covers 11 residues. V lost 3 bases and J 10 bases, leaving 12 bases between the germline ends. CDR1 and CDR2 from the germline V gene are DFQATT and SNEGSKA (reference sequence). CDR3 DNA sequence: TGCAGTGCTAGGGTTCAATTCGGAGCTTTCTTT. Its protein is CSARVQFGAFF.

This clone was seen a single time. The J gene is TRBJ2-5, the V gene TRBV3-1 (or the pseudogene TRBV3-2); D may be TRBD1 or TRBD2 (6 bases each). V lost 1 base, J lost 4 bases, and 16 bases lay in between. Germline CDR1 reads LGHDT; CDR2 reads YNNKEL (reference sequence). This CDR3 is 16 amino acids long. As DNA, the CDR3 is TGTGCCAGCAGCCAAGGTTTGTCGGGGGCGCGAGAGACCCAGTACTTC. Translating gives CASSQGLSGARETQYF.

The chain employs TRBV20-1 and TRBJ1-4, with D uncertain. With 2 bases removed from V and 8 bases from J, the gap between germline ends came to 6 bases. The CDR3 contains 11 residues. In germline, CDR1 is DFQATT, CDR2 SNEGSKA (reference sequence). The CDR3: CSARPGEKLFF. In DNA, the CDR3 is TGCAGTGCTAGACCCGGGGAAAAACTGTTTTTT.

Remarks on this clone: The identical CDR3 is also encoded by other nucleotide sequences in the sample. The rearrangement uses TRBV18 and TRBJ1-5; D unresolved. Trimming stripped 2 bases from V and 5 bases from J, with 7 bases between. The CDR3 runs 13 residues. CDR1 and CDR2 from the germline V gene are KGHSH and LQKENI. The CDR3 DNA reads TGTGCCAGCTCACCAGGGGAGGATCAGCCCCAGCATTTT. Encoded protein: CASSPGEDQPQHF.